These 8 T cell receptor beta chains originate from one sample sequenced in a study of T cell clonality in common variable immunodeficiency. Notes on the study in general: Common variable immunodeficiency TCR beta sequences reportedly had fewer deletions and N-nucleotide insertions.

Their specific antigens are unknown. TCRdb's copy holds only in-frame clones and misses some; the assay was immunoSEQ multiplex PCR. The repertoire yields more than 20,000 clones, none seen only once; the top ten contain around 2.4%. Sequenced material: peripheral blood mononuclear cells. These receptors were obtained from a human donor with common variable immunodeficiency.

This clone was counted at least ten times. Read coverage stops 3 residues before the CDR3 terminus; the germline J gene supplies the remainder. The V gene is TRBV30, the J gene TRBJ2-4; 7 bases fit TRBD1. CDR3 length: 14 amino acids. Trimming took 4 bases from V and 7 from J; bases not matched to a gene: 10. Germline values: CDR1 GTSNPN, CDR2 SVGIG (reference sequence). This CDR3 is CAWTTKGAFNIQYF. The sequenced part of the CDR3 DNA is TGTGCCTGGACGACGAAGGGGGCGTTTAACATT. The full variable domain, in which reference TRBV30 and TRBJ2-4 provide the parts outside the CDR3, is SQTIHQWPATLVQPVGSPLSLECTVEGTSNPNLYWYRQAAGRGLQLLFYSVGIGQISSEVPQNLSASRPQDRQFILSSKKLLLSDSGFYLCAWTTKGAFNIQYFGAGTRLSVL.

This clone was recorded many times. With the read ending 3 residues before the CDR3 end, the germline J gene is used to fill in that end. The J gene is TRBJ2-3, the V gene TRBV2; weak D call: TRBD2 (6 bases). The germline V gene has CDR1 SNHLY and CDR2 FYNNEI. CDR3 length equals 14 residues. V gave up 6 bases and J gave up 6 bases, with 16 bases separating them. CDR3 sequence: CASSRDWDRDTQYF. The sequenced part of the CDR3 DNA is TGTGCCAGCAGCCGGGACTGGGATAGGGATACG.

This clone was detected many times. Read coverage stops 3 residues before the CDR3 terminus; the germline J gene supplies the remainder. The rearrangement uses TRBV20-1 and TRBJ1-2, with D tentatively TRBD1 (5 bases). Germline CDR1 reads DFQATT; CDR2 reads SNEGSKA (reference sequence). The CDR3 is made up of 11 amino acids. CDR3 sequence: CSADGGLGYTF. The covered CDR3 bases are TGCAGTGCAGACGGGGGTCTCGGC.

This clone came up a few times. The read ends 3 residues before the CDR3 terminus; that terminus is restored from the germline J gene. V gene TRBV11-2 combines with J gene TRBJ1-2; D remains ambiguous. CDR3 length equals 14 residues. Looked up from germline, CDR1 is SGHAT and CDR2 is FQNNGV. Incomplete CDR3 DNA: TGTGCCAGCAGCTTAGATTGGCAGGAGCTGAGC. Its protein is CASSLDWQELS. The whole CDR3 protein is CASSLDWQELSYTF.

In its sample, this clone was seen many times. With the read ending 3 residues before the CDR3 end, the germline J gene is used to fill in that end. V usage is TRBV7-3 and J usage is TRBJ2-3; D might be TRBD2 (5 bases). V lost 2 bases, J lost 4 bases, and 7 bases lay in between. The CDR3 length is 13 residues. Germline loops: CDR1 SGHTA, CDR2 FQGTGA. CDR3 DNA, as far as it was read: TGTGCCAGCAGCTTAGAGGGCCCAGATACG. Translation: CASSLEGPDT. The whole CDR3 is CASSLEGPDTQYF.

This clone was recorded many times. The read ends 3 residues early relative to the CDR3; the germline J gene fills the gap. The rearrangement links TRBV20-1 to TRBJ1-2; TRBD1 is a possible D gene (6 bases). This CDR3 comprises 12 residues. CDR1 DFQATT and CDR2 SNEGSKA come from the germline V gene (reference sequence). The ends were cut back, 3 bases at V and 7 bases at J, with 12 bases in the middle. The CDR3 protein is CSASPGDFGYTF. Incomplete CDR3 DNA: TGCAGTGCTAGCCCAGGGGATTTTGGC.

This clone was seen many times. The DNA ends 3 residues before the CDR3 does, and the rest of the CDR3 is filled in from the germline J gene. This chain connects TRBV11-2 to TRBJ2-4, with TRBD1 identical over 7 bases. CDR1 is SGHAT and CDR2 is FQNNGV in the germline V gene. This CDR3 is 14 amino acids long. The trim removed 3 bases at V and 9 bases at J, leaving 8 bases unmatched. CDR3 in amino acids: CASSFGQEISIQYF. The sequenced part of the CDR3 DNA is TGTGCCAGCAGCTTCGGACAGGAGATTAGCATT.

This clone was observed many times. Read sequence stops 3 residues before the CDR3 end, and the germline J gene provides the missing end. The genes are TRBV9 and TRBJ1-1, with no clear D. Between the trimmed V and J ends, which lost 0 bases and 0 bases, there was a span of 9 bases. Germline V gives CDR1 SGDLS, CDR2 YYNGEE. This CDR3 comprises 15 residues. The part of the CDR3 DNA that was read is TGTGCCAGCAGCGTAGACGGGTTCCTGAACACTGAA. Translating it yields CASSVDGFLNTE. The entire CDR3 sequence reads CASSVDGFLNTEAFF.